The TCR beta chain described here comes from a study of follicular helper T cells after annual influenza vaccination. Time point in this sample: 2015-2016 season, pre-vaccination. Subjects lived in the community and lacked influenza vaccine within the prior 6 months. Vaccine contraindications, substance abuse, HIV/AIDS, active malignancy and active illness excluded donors. The V and J ends lost 1 base and 0 bases respectively, with 11 bases between them. Germline V gene sequence: CDR1 SGDLS, CDR2 YYNGEE. The CDR3 sequence is 16 residues long. The data were produced by immunoSEQ multiplex PCR, yet TCRdb's version contains in-frame clones alone and is incomplete. Of under 9,500 clones in the sample, roughly 89% were seen once.

The sample consisted of CXCR5+ CD38- circulating T follicular helper cells from blood, taken on the day of influenza vaccination. Stated subset: circulating Tfh, non-naive CD4+CXCR5+PD-1+ (ICOS+CD38+ or ICOS-CD38-). The rearrangement links TRBV9 to TRBJ2-1, with D possibly being TRBD2 (7 bases). The clonotype comes from an adult who received the influenza vaccine. CDR3 DNA: TGTGCCAGCAGCGTATCGGCGGGGGCCTCCTACAATGAGCAGTTCTTC. Residues: CASSVSAGASYNEQFF.